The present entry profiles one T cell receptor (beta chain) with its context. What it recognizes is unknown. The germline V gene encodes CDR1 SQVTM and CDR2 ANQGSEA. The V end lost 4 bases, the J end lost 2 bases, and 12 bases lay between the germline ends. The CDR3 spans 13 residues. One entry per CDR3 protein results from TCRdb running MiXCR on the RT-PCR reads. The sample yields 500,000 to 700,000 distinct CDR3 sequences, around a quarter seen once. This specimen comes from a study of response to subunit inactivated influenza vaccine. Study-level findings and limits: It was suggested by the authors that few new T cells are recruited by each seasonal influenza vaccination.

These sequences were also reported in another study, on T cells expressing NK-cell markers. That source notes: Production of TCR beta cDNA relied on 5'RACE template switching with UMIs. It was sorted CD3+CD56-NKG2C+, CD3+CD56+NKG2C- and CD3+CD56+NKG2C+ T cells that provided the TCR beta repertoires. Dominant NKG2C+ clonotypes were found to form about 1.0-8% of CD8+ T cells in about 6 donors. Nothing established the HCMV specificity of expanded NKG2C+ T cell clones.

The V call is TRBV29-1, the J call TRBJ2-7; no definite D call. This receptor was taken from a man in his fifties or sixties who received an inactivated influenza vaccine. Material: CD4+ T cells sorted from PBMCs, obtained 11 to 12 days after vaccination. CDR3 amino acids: CSVGPGTPYEQYF. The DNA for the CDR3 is TGCAGCGTTGGTCCAGGTACCCCCTACGAGCAGTACTTC.